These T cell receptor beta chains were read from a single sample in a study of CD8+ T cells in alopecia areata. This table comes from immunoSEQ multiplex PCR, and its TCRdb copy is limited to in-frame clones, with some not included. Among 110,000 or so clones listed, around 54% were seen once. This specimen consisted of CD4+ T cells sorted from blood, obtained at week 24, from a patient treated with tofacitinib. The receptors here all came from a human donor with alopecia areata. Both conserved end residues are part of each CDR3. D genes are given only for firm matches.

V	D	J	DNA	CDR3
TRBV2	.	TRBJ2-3	TGTGCCAGCAGTATTATGGATACGCAGTATTTT	CASSIMDTQYF
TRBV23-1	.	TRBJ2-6	TGCGCCAGCAGCCACAGAAACAGGCCAGCCTCTGGGGCCAACGTCCTGACTTTC	CASSHRNRPASGANVLTF
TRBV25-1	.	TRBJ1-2	TGTGCCAGCAGTCTAAGAGGAGGGGGTGGCTACACCTTC	CASSLRGGGGYTF
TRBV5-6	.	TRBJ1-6	TGTGCCAGCAGCTTCCTGCCGGGAGCCCGAAGCTCCTATAATTCACCCCTCCACTTT	CASSFLPGARSSYNSPLHF
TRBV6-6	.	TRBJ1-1	TGTGCCACAGGGGAGAACACTGAAGCTTTCTTT	CATGENTEAFF
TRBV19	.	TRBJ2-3	TGTGCCAGTAGTATTGACCCTGCCGTATCGCAGTATTTT	CASSIDPAVSQYF
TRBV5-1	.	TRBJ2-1	TGCGCCACCTCCCCGGGGCCTCCAGGAAATGAGCAGTTCTTC	CATSPGPPGNEQFF
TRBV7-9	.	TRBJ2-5	TGTGCCAGCAGCCTACCGATGAGACAAGAGACCCAGTACTTC	CASSLPMRQETQYF
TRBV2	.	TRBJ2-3	TGTGCCAGCAGTGACGCGGGCTTTACTATCACAGATACGCAGTATTTT	CASSDAGFTITDTQYF
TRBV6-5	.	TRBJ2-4	TGTGCCAGCAGTCTACAGGGAGCCAAAAACATTCAGTACTTC	CASSLQGAKNIQYF
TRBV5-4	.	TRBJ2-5	TGTGCCAGCAGCACCGACAGTTGGGGGGAGACCCAGTACTTC	CASSTDSWGETQYF
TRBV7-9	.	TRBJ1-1	TGTGCCAGCAGCCCACTCTTCCCTGAAGCTTTCTTT	CASSPLFPEAFF
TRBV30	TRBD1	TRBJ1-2	TGTGCCTGGAGTGGACAGGGGGCGGACTATGGCTACACCTTC	CAWSGQGADYGYTF
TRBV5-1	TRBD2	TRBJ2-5	TGCGCCAGCAGCTTAGGGACTAGTAGGGAGACCCAGTACTTC	CASSLGTSRETQYF
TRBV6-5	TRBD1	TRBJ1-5	TGTGCCAGCAGTGGGACAGGGAATCAGCCCCAGCATTTT	CASSGTGNQPQHF
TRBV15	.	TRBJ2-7	TGTGCCACCAGCAGAGACAGACATTACGAGCAGTACTTC	CATSRDRHYEQYF
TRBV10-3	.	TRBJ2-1	TGTGCCATCAGTGCACAGGGTAGGGGTATGGGAAATGAGCAGTTCTTC	CAISAQGRGMGNEQFF